The present TCR beta chain was sequenced within a study of cytomegalovirus exposure and HLA in healthy donors. Profiled with immunoSEQ multiplex PCR; TCRdb holds only in-frame clones, not every one. This table holds some 86,000 clones, under 95% found once. CDR1 and CDR2 (germline): GTSNPN, SVGIG (reference sequence). CDR3 length equals 13 residues. The V end was cut by 0 bases, the J end by 7 bases, with 10 bases between. The chain couples TRBV30 to TRBJ1-5; D not resolved. Sequenced: PBMCs. The clonotype comes from a woman aged 25 to 39 in good health and CMV-seronegative. CDR3 protein: CAWSVHGEQPQHF. The CDR3 DNA reads as TGTGCCTGGAGTGTACACGGAGAACAGCCCCAGCATTTT.